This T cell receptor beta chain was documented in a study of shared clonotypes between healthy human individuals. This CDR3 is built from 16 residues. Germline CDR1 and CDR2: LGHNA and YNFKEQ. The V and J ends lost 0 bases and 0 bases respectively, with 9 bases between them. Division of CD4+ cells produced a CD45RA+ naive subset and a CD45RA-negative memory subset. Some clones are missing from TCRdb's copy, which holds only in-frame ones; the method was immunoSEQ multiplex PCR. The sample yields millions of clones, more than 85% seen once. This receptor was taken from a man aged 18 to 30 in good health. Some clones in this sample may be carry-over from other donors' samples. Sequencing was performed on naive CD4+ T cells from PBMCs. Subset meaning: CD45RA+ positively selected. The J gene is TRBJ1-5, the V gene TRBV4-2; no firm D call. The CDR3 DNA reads TGTGCCAGCAGCCAAGATATTAGATATAGCAATCAGCCCCAGCATTTT. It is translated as CASSQDIRYSNQPQHF.